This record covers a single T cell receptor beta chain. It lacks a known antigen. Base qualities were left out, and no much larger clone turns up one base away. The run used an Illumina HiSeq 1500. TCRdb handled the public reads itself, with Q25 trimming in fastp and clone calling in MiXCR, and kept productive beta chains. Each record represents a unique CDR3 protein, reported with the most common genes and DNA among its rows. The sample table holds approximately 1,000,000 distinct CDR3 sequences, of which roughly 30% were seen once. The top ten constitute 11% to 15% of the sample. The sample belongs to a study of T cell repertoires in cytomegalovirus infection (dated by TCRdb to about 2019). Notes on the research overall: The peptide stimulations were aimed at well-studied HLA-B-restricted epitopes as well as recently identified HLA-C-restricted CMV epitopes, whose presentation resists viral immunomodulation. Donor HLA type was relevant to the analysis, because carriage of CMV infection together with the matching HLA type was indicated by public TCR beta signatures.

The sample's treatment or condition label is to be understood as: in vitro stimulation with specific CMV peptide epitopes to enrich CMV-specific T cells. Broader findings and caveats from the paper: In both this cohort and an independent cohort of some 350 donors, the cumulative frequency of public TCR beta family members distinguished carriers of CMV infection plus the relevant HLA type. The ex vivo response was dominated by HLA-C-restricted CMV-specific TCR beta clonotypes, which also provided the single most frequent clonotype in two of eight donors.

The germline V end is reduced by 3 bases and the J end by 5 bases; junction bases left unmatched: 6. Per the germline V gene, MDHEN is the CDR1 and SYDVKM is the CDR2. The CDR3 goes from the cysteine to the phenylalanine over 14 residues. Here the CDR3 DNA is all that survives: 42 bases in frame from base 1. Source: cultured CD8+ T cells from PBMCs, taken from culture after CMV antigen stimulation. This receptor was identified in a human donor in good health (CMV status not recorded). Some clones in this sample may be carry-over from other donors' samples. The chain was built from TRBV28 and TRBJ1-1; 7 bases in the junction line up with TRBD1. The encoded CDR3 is CASSFQQGRTEAFF. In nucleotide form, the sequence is TGTGCCAGCAGTTTCCAACAGGGGAGGACTGAAGCTTTCTTT. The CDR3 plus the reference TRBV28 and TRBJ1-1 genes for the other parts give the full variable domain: DVKVTQSSRYLVKRTGEKVFLECVQDMDHENMFWYRQDPGLGLRLIYFSYDVKMKEKGDIPEGYSVSREKKERFSLILESASTNQTSMYLCASSFQQGRTEAFFGQGTRLTVV.